These 22 T cell receptor beta chains share one sample of origin, sequenced in a study of technical replicates of blood from a handful of donors. Assay used: immunoSEQ multiplex PCR; TCRdb lists only in-frame clones, some missing. This table has about 76,000 clones, over 75% appearing once. Sequenced sample: T cells isolated from PBMCs. Every receptor here comes from a human donor in good health.

This chain connects TRBV7-2 to TRBJ2-3; TRBD2 matches at 8 bases. The germline CDR1 and CDR2 sequences are SGHTA and FQGNSA. The CDR3 has 16 residues. V lost 0 bases and J lost 2; bases outside the gene matches: 4. The CDR3 nucleotides are TGTGCCAGCAGCTTAGCTTGGACTAGCTTCACAGATACGCAGTATTTT. This encodes CASSLAWTSFTDTQYF.

This clone has just one count. V usage is TRBV10-3 and J usage is TRBJ1-2; tentative D call: TRBD1 (5 bases). The CDR3 consists of 15 residues. The germline V gene encodes CDR1 ENHRY and CDR2 SYGVKD. Trimming removed 6 bases at V and 2 bases at J, with 16 bases between. The CDR3 protein is CAIRPGWGGNYGYTF. The DNA of the CDR3 is TGTGCCATCAGGCCAGGGTGGGGAGGGAACTATGGCTACACCTTC.

This rearrangement joins TRBV6-5 to TRBJ2-7; 8 bases fit TRBD2. The V and J ends lost 6 bases and 3 bases, in that order; junction bases with no gene match: 10. CDR3 length: 15 residues. Germline V gene lookup returns CDR1 MNHEY and CDR2 SVGAGI. Here the CDR3 DNA reads TGTGCCAGCAGGTATAGCGGGGTAGGGGTCTACGAGCAGTACTTC. Translated, it gives CASRYSGVGVYEQYF.

CDR3 sequence: CASSLDWGAPQHF. In nucleotides, the CDR3 is TGTGCCAGCAGCTTAGATTGGGGCGCGCCCCAGCATTTT. The chain recombines TRBV7-2 with TRBJ1-5, with a weak D call TRBD1 (5 bases). Germline V gene lookup returns CDR1 SGHTA and CDR2 FQGNSA. CDR3 length: 13 amino acids. V dropped 1 base and J dropped 9 bases, with 10 bases sitting between them.

The rearrangement joins TRBV6-1 to TRBJ1-5; a weak D match, TRBD1 (5 bases). V was cut by 7 bases and J by 1 base, with 8 bases left in between. This CDR3 comprises 13 residues. Germline lookup yields CDR1 MNHNS and CDR2 SASEGT. The chain's CDR3 is CASMWGSNQPQHF. CDR3 nucleotide sequence: TGTGCCAGCATGTGGGGCAGCAATCAGCCCCAGCATTTT.

J is TRBJ2-1 and V is TRBV5-6; D unclear. The CDR3 contains 15 residues. Germline V gives CDR1 SGHDT, CDR2 YYEEEE. The V end lost 2 bases, the J end lost 0 bases, and 9 bases lay between the germline ends. The CDR3 here is CASSLLTYSYNEQFF. The CDR3 DNA reads TGTGCCAGCAGCTTATTAACTTACTCCTACAATGAGCAGTTCTTC.

The gene calls are TRBV11-1 and TRBJ2-2, with 8 bases fitting TRBD2. The CDR3 is 15 residues long. CDR1 and CDR2 from the germline V gene are SGHAT and FQDESV (reference sequence). V dropped 4 bases and J dropped 6; count of bases not matched to a gene: 7. CDR3 bases: TGTGCCAGCAGCTCCGGGGGGGCGGGAGCCGGGGAGCTGTTTTTT. Encoded protein: CASSSGGAGAGELFF. Combining the CDR3 with reference TRBV11-1 and TRBJ2-2 gives the whole variable domain EAEVAQSPRYKITEKSQAVAFWCDPISGHATLYWYRQILGQGPELLVQFQDESVVDDSQLPKDRFSAERLKGVDSTLKIQPAELGDSAMYLCASSSGGAGAGELFFGEGSRLTVL.

The chain uses TRBV30 and TRBJ2-7, with 13 bases fitting TRBD2. The CDR3 covers 18 residues. V lost 2 bases to trimming and J lost 5 bases; unmatched junction nucleotides: 15. From germline, CDR1 is GTSNPN and CDR2 SVGIG (reference sequence). The CDR3 here is CAWSLPVPTSGGDDEQYF. The CDR3 coding sequence is TGTGCCTGGAGTCTCCCTGTCCCTACTAGCGGGGGGGACGACGAGCAGTACTTC.

Only one count was recorded for this clone. The J gene is TRBJ2-3, the V gene TRBV13, with D possibly matching TRBD2 (6 bases). Between the trimmed V and J ends, which lost 6 bases and 2 bases, there was a span of 9 bases. CDR1 and CDR2 from the germline V gene are PRHDT and FYEKMQ (reference sequence). The CDR3 spans 13 residues. As DNA, the CDR3 is TGTGCCAGCAGTCGGGGGTACACAGATACGCAGTATTTT. Its translation: CASSRGYTDTQYF. The variable domain in full, with the rest retrieved from reference TRBV13 and TRBJ2-3, is AAGVIQSPRHLIKEKRETATLKCYPIPRHDTVYWYQQGPGQDPQFLISFYEKMQSDKGSIPDRFSAQQFSDYHSELNMSSLELGDSALYFCASSRGYTDTQYFGPGTRLTVL.

V gene TRBV4-1 combines with J gene TRBJ2-7, with D perhaps matching TRBD1 (6 bases). This CDR3 is 16 amino acids long. V lost 4 bases to trimming and J lost 0 bases, with 16 bases between them. Germline CDR1 reads MGHRA; CDR2 reads YSYEKL. In DNA form, the CDR3 reads TGCGCCAGCAGCCTAGTCTCCGGGACATACTCCTACGAGCAGTACTTC. Translated, it gives CASSLVSGTYSYEQYF.

The chain is built from TRBV9 and TRBJ1-2; tentatively, D is TRBD1 (5 bases). The CDR3 has 15 amino acids. The ends were cut back, 4 bases at V and 4 bases at J, with 17 bases in the middle. The germline CDR1 and CDR2 sequences are SGDLS and YYNGEE. The CDR3 nucleotides read TGTGCCAGCAGCCCCATTGCAGGGTGGGGCTATGGCTACACCTTC. Its translation is CASSPIAGWGYGYTF.

The gene calls are TRBV19 and TRBJ1-5, with D unresolved. Germline lookup yields CDR1 LNHDA and CDR2 SQIVND (reference sequence). The CDR3 is made up of 14 amino acids. V was clipped by 4 bases and J by 4 bases, with 11 bases between them. CDR3 residues: CASSTLAANQPQHF. For the CDR3, the DNA is TGTGCCAGTAGTACCCTGGCGGCGAATCAGCCCCAGCATTTT.

CDR3 sequence reads: CASCASGRANEQYF. CDR3 sequence (DNA): TGCGCCAGCTGCGCTAGCGGGAGGGCCAACGAGCAGTACTTC. This sequence joins TRBV10-2 and TRBJ2-7; 12 bases agree with TRBD2. The CDR3 loop spans 14 amino acids. V trimming: 8 bases; J trimming: 5 bases; junction bases outside the gene matches: 7. Per the germline V gene, CDR1 is WSHSY and CDR2 is SAAADI.

The V gene is TRBV9, the J gene TRBJ1-3; 10 positions match TRBD1. The ends lost 3 bases at V and 4 bases at J; junction bases unmatched: 7. Germline V gene sequence: CDR1 SGDLS, CDR2 YYNGEE. This CDR3 is built from 16 residues. CDR3 region: CASSGPGQGLGNTIYF. In nucleotides, the CDR3 is TGTGCCAGCAGCGGGCCGGGACAGGGGCTCGGAAACACCATATATTTT.

The V and J genes are TRBV7-9 and TRBJ2-3, with 9 bases fitting TRBD1. From germline, CDR1 is SEHNR and CDR2 FQNEAQ (reference sequence). V lost 6 bases to trimming and J lost 6 bases; unmatched junction nucleotides: 13. The CDR3 covers 16 residues. The CDR3 region is CASSHPGQGLADTQYF. In nucleotides, the CDR3 is TGTGCCAGCAGTCACCCGGGACAGGGTTTAGCCGATACGCAGTATTTT.

V is TRBV5-1 and J is TRBJ2-1, with 15 bases aligning to TRBD2. V shed 4 bases, J shed 7 bases, and the junction held 3 bases outside the gene matches. The CDR3 is made up of 15 amino acids. The germline gives CDR1 SGHRS, CDR2 YFSETQ. This CDR3 is CASSLGLAGGNEQFF. Here the CDR3 DNA reads TGCGCCAGCAGCCTGGGACTAGCGGGGGGTAATGAGCAGTTCTTC.

The chain has TRBV6-5 and TRBJ1-5; D is undetermined. CDR3 length: 14 amino acids. The germline CDR1 and CDR2 sequences are MNHEY and SVGAGI. Trimming took 2 bases from V and 2 from J, leaving 7 bases between them. The CDR3 reads CASSYGQGNQPQHF. CDR3 DNA sequence: TGTGCCAGCAGTTACGGGCAGGGCAATCAGCCCCAGCATTTT.

This chain connects TRBV2 to TRBJ2-7; D is unresolved. The CDR3 is 15 amino acids. The V end was cut by 0 bases, the J end by 2 bases, with 11 bases between. Germline values: CDR1 SNHLY, CDR2 FYNNEI. The DNA for the CDR3 is TGTGCCAGCAGTGAAGCCTCGTCACTGCCCTACGAGCAGTACTTC. It codes for CASSEASSLPYEQYF.

The chain combines TRBV19 with TRBJ1-1, with 9 bases fitting TRBD1. The CDR3 runs 15 residues. Germline V gene sequence: CDR1 LNHDA, CDR2 SQIVND (reference sequence). V lost 3 bases and J lost 5; bases outside the gene matches: 7. The CDR3 DNA reads TGTGCCAGTAGTATCTTAGGGACAGGGAGAACTGAAGCTTTCTTT. Residues: CASSILGTGRTEAFF.

The chain joins TRBV5-1 to TRBJ2-3, with TRBD2 as a possible D gene (5 bases). Trimming shortened V by 0 bases and J by 6 bases, and 11 bases separated the two germline ends. The CDR3 consists of 14 residues. The germline V gene has CDR1 SGHRS and CDR2 YFSETQ. In nucleotides, the CDR3 is TGCGCCAGCAGCTTGGAGTCGCCGGGGGATACGCAGTATTTT. This gives the protein CASSLESPGDTQYF. Full variable domain (rest looked up from reference TRBV5-1 and TRBJ2-3): KAGVTQTPRYLIKTRGQQVTLSCSPISGHRSVSWYQQTPGQGLQFLFEYFSETQRNKGNFPGRFSGRQFSNSRSEMNVSTLELGDSALYLCASSLESPGDTQYFGPGTRLTVL.

The rearrangement uses TRBV28 and TRBJ2-1; D gene unclear. From germline, CDR1 is MDHEN and CDR2 SYDVKM. The V and J ends lost 8 bases and 5 bases respectively, with 7 bases between them. This CDR3 has 11 amino acids. The CDR3 spells CASCSNNEQFF. In DNA form, the CDR3 reads TGTGCCAGCTGTTCCAACAATGAGCAGTTCTTC.

The J gene is TRBJ1-1, the V gene TRBV29-1; D is ambiguous. Trimming removed 7 bases at V and 5 bases at J, with 14 bases between. Germline V gene lookup returns CDR1 SQVTM and CDR2 ANQGSEA. The CDR3 consists of 12 residues. CDR3 protein: CSADTEVTEAFF. In DNA form, the CDR3 reads TGCAGCGCCGACACAGAAGTAACTGAAGCTTTCTTT.